These 22 T cell receptor beta chains share one sample of origin, sequenced in a study of STAT3 mutations in large granular lymphocyte leukemia. Using immunoSEQ multiplex PCR, the repertoire was profiled, and TCRdb retains in-frame clones only, with some absent. Of 17,000 or so clones listed, approximately 84% are singletons. Overall study results and limits: At least one immunodominant TCR beta clonotype appeared in every T-cell large granular lymphocyte leukemia patient.

The antigens for these receptors are not known. The sequenced material came from peripheral blood mononuclear cells. All receptors come from a man aged 45-65 years with T-cell large granular lymphocyte leukemia. Some clones in this sample may be carry-over from other donors' samples.

This clone was seen a single time. The chain has TRBV14 and TRBJ1-4; 7 nucleotides match TRBD1. Germline V gives CDR1 SGHDN, CDR2 FVKESK. The V segment lost 1 base and the J segment 5 bases; nucleotides outside the gene matches: 4. The CDR3 loop spans 15 amino acids. CDR3 sequence (DNA): TGTGCCAGCAGCCAAGTTGGACAGGAGAATGAAAAACTGTTTTTT. Translated: CASSQVGQENEKLFF. Complete variable domain (other parts from reference TRBV14 and TRBJ1-4): EAGVTQFPSHSVIEKGQTVTLRCDPISGHDNLYWYRRVMGKEIKFLLHFVKESKQDESGMPNNRFLAERTGGTYSTLKVQPAELEDSGVYFCASSQVGQENEKLFFGSGTQLSVL.

This clone appeared once. The CDR3: CASSWDRESEKLFF. Written as DNA, the CDR3 is TGTGCCAGCAGTTGGGACAGGGAGAGTGAAAAACTGTTTTTT. The rearrangement joins TRBV27 to TRBJ1-4; 9 nucleotides line up with TRBD1. CDR1 is MNHEY, CDR2 SMNVEV, per germline (reference sequence). V lost 4 bases and J lost 7; bases outside the gene matches: 4. The CDR3 is made up of 14 amino acids. Combining the CDR3 with reference TRBV27 and TRBJ1-4 gives the whole variable domain EAQVTQNPRYLITVTGKKLTVTCSQNMNHEYMSWYRQDPGLGLRQIYYSMNVEVTDKGDVPEGYKVSRKEKRNFPLILESPSPNQTSLYFCASSWDRESEKLFFGSGTQLSVL.

This chain uses TRBV19 with TRBJ2-3; D perhaps matches TRBD2 (5 bases). Trimming pared 5 bases from V and 2 bases from J, leaving 8 bases between. Per germline, CDR1 LNHDA and CDR2 SQIVND (reference sequence). CDR3 length: 13 residues. CDR3 sequence: CASSSGYTDTQYF. The CDR3 DNA is TGTGCCAGTAGTTCGGGATACACAGATACGCAGTATTTT.

V and J are TRBV11-2 and TRBJ1-1; no clear D. CDR1 SGHAT and CDR2 FQNNGV come from the germline V gene. Trimming stripped 5 bases from V and 4 bases from J, with 8 bases between. The CDR3 extends over 12 amino acids. This chain's CDR3 is CASSHWGTEAFF. The CDR3 coding sequence is TGTGCCAGCAGCCATTGGGGCACTGAAGCTTTCTTT.

The chain recombines TRBV2 with TRBJ2-5; 12 positions agree with TRBD2. With 6 bases clipped from V and 7 bases from J, the junction kept 3 bases outside the gene matches. The CDR3 is 13 amino acids. CDR1 and CDR2 from the germline V gene are SNHLY and FYNNEI. CDR3 nucleotides: TGTGCCAGCAGGCTACTAGCGGGGGGGACCCAGTACTTC. Its protein product is CASRLLAGGTQYF.

This clone was detected a few times. V and J are TRBV28 and TRBJ2-2; 7 bases agree with TRBD2. CDR1 and CDR2 (germline): MDHEN, SYDVKM. The CDR3 sequence is 14 residues long. Trimming cost V 8 bases and J 0 bases; bases outside gene matches: 3. The CDR3 is CASVSGTNTGELFF. The CDR3 DNA reads as TGTGCCAGCGTGAGCGGGACGAACACCGGGGAGCTGTTTTTT.

J is TRBJ1-5 and V is TRBV10-2, with 7 bases aligning to TRBD1. V gave up 6 bases and J gave up 3 bases; unmatched junction bases: 5. The CDR3 has 14 residues. CDR1 and CDR2 (germline): WSHSY, SAAADI. DNA for the CDR3: TGCGCCAGCAGGGCGGGACAGATCAATCAGCCCCAGCATTTT. Its protein product is CASRAGQINQPQHF.

The DNA for the CDR3 is TGTGCCTGGAGTGGTCTGACGGAGCCCCAGCATTTT. Residues: CAWSGLTEPQHF. The rearrangement uses TRBV30 and TRBJ1-5; D unresolved. Trimming removed 1 base at V and 8 bases at J, with 9 bases between. This CDR3 is built from 12 residues. Germline CDR1 reads GTSNPN; CDR2 reads SVGIG (reference sequence). Combining the CDR3 with reference TRBV30 and TRBJ1-5 gives the whole variable domain SQTIHQWPATLVQPVGSPLSLECTVEGTSNPNLYWYRQAAGRGLQLLFYSVGIGQISSEVPQNLSASRPQDRQFILSSKKLLLSDSGFYLCAWSGLTEPQHFGDGTRLSIL.

The chain carries TRBV30 and TRBJ1-5; 8 nucleotides agree with TRBD1. Unmatched junction bases numbered 5, after V lost 1 base and J lost 9 bases. Per germline, CDR1 GTSNPN and CDR2 SVGIG (reference sequence). The CDR3 consists of 13 residues. CDR3 in amino acids: CAWSGQGKGPQHF. The CDR3 DNA sequence: TGTGCCTGGAGTGGACAGGGGAAGGGGCCCCAGCATTTT.

The chain has TRBV18 and TRBJ2-7; TRBD2 is a possible D gene (6 bases). The CDR3 extends over 14 amino acids. Trimming removed 6 bases from V and 5 bases from J, with 17 bases in between. Germline CDR1 KGHSH, CDR2 LQKENI. The CDR3: CASSPDSRGNEQYF. In DNA, the CDR3 is TGTGCCAGCTCGCCCGACTCCCGGGGGAACGAGCAGTACTTC.

The chain carries TRBV18 and TRBJ2-3; no clear D. V was pared by 3 bases and J by 3 bases, with 4 bases between. The length of the CDR3 is 12 residues. The germline CDR1 and CDR2 sequences are KGHSH and LQKENI. CDR3 loop: CASSPPTDTQYF. The CDR3 DNA sequence: TGTGCCAGCTCACCCCCGACAGATACGCAGTATTTT.

The CDR3 bases are TGTGCCAGCAGTGTTGGACAGGGAACCTACAATGAGCAGTTCTTC. It codes for CASSVGQGTYNEQFF. The V and J genes are TRBV2 and TRBJ2-1; 8 bases match TRBD1. V lost 4 bases and J lost 2; bases outside the gene matches: 4. The CDR3 extends over 15 amino acids. CDR1 and CDR2 (germline): SNHLY, FYNNEI.

This clone was detected once. V usage is TRBV2 and J usage is TRBJ1-5; D gene unclear. The germline V gene encodes CDR1 SNHLY and CDR2 FYNNEI. The CDR3 is 13 residues long. V gave up 6 bases and J gave up 0 bases, with 6 bases separating them. CDR3: CASRVDSNQPQHF. Written as DNA, the CDR3 is TGTGCCAGCAGGGTCGATAGCAATCAGCCCCAGCATTTT.

This clone was observed once. V is TRBV23-1 and J is TRBJ2-3, with D possibly matching TRBD2 (6 bases). TRBV23-1 qualifies as an ORF whose function is uncertain. This CDR3 is built from 13 residues. CDR3 nucleotide sequence: TGCGCAGATGTCCAGGACTACACAGATACGCAGTATTTT. Encoded protein: CADVQDYTDTQYF.

V and J are TRBV18 and TRBJ2-2, with TRBD1 as a possible D gene (5 bases). The CDR3 covers 14 residues. Trimming stripped 3 bases from V and 3 bases from J, with 8 bases between. Germline values: CDR1 KGHSH, CDR2 LQKENI. Written as DNA, the CDR3 is TGTGCCAGCTCACCCCCCAGGGACACCGGGGAGCTGTTTTTT. Translation: CASSPPRDTGELFF.

The gene calls are TRBV5-4 and TRBJ2-7; 7 bases are shared with TRBD1. V lost 4 bases and J lost 0; bases outside the gene matches: 4. The V gene's germline CDR1 is SGHNT and CDR2 YYREEE (reference sequence). The CDR3 sequence is 14 residues long. CDR3 loop: CASSRGQISYEQYF. The CDR3 nucleotides read TGTGCCAGCAGCCGGGGACAGATCTCCTACGAGCAGTACTTC.

The V gene is TRBV18, the J gene TRBJ2-5, with 9 bases lining up with TRBD1. V gave up 5 bases and J gave up 0 bases; unmatched junction bases: 1. CDR3 length equals 14 residues. Germline V gene lookup returns CDR1 KGHSH and CDR2 LQKENI. The CDR3 spells CASSGTGYQETQYF. CDR3 nucleotide sequence: TGTGCCAGCTCAGGGACAGGGTACCAAGAGACCCAGTACTTC.

This sequence joins TRBV7-6 and TRBJ2-3; D call uncertain. The CDR3 consists of 15 residues. The V and J ends lost 5 bases and 0 bases respectively, with 12 bases between them. The germline CDR1 and CDR2 sequences are SGHVS and FNYEAQ. In DNA, the CDR3 is TGTGCCAGCAGCCAGTGGGCGGAAAGCACAGATACGCAGTATTTT. It encodes CASSQWAESTDTQYF.

The gene calls are TRBV5-6 and TRBJ2-3, with D unresolved. Deletions cut 4 bases from V and 2 bases from J, with 17 bases between. The CDR3 is 16 amino acids. Germline lookup yields CDR1 SGHDT and CDR2 YYEEEE. The CDR3 here is CASSLKPRLHTDTQYF. CDR3 sequence (DNA): TGTGCCAGCAGCCTTAAACCCCGACTTCACACAGATACGCAGTATTTT.

J is TRBJ1-1 and V is TRBV6-1; a weak D match, TRBD1 (6 bases). This CDR3 has 14 residues. Germline V lookup: CDR1 MNHNS, CDR2 SASEGT. The ends were cut back, 5 bases at V and 3 bases at J, with 13 bases in the middle. The DNA for the CDR3 is TGTGCCAGCAGTCAGGGGCTAGGGGACACTGAAGCTTTCTTT. Translating gives CASSQGLGDTEAFF.

The rearrangement uses TRBV5-6 and TRBJ2-7; 9 bases fit TRBD2. Unmatched junction bases numbered 13, after V lost 4 bases and J lost 2 bases. Germline CDR1 and CDR2: SGHDT and YYEEEE. The CDR3 covers 17 residues. Written as DNA, the CDR3 is TGTGCCAGCAGCCCGGGGAGGGGGACTAGCAGTGCCTACGAGCAGTACTTC. This encodes CASSPGRGTSSAYEQYF.

The chain carries TRBV5-4 and TRBJ1-1; D possibly corresponds to TRBD1 (6 bases). Trimming took off 3 bases at V and 3 bases at J, with 12 bases between the two ends. CDR3 length: 14 amino acids. The germline V gene has CDR1 SGHNT and CDR2 YYREEE (reference sequence). The CDR3 here is CASSSGTLYTEAFF. The CDR3 bases are TGTGCCAGCAGCTCAGGGACACTCTACACTGAAGCTTTCTTT.